This entry concerns a single T cell receptor beta chain. There are many counts of this clonotype. Its antigen is currently not known. No much larger clone is present one base from it, and per-base qualities are unavailable. These data are taken from a study of spatial heterogeneity in lung cancer (dated by TCRdb to between 2017 and 2020). In terms of the full investigation: Beta-chain transcripts were consistently detected in greater numbers than alpha-chain transcripts, which likely reflected higher beta-chain transcript abundance. The study linked features of the TCR repertoire to counts of nonsynonymous mutations, which were determined by whole-exome sequencing of tumor tissue. At surgery, both alpha and beta chains were TCR-sequenced in roughly 230 tumor regions, fewer than 85 matched nontumor lung samples and some 60 PBMC samples. In the raw uncorrected reads, each unique combination of TCR and UMI appeared more than ten times on average. The study quantitatively compared TCR alpha and beta repertoires across multiple tumor regions, matched nontumor lung and blood in non-small cell lung cancer.

This specimen's time point label, interpreted: sample taken at primary tumor resection. The donors were approximately 70 patients from the lung TRACERx cohort who had early-stage, untreated non-small cell lung cancer. Without any cell sorting, TCR sequencing was performed on whole RNA extracted either from tumor and nontumor lung tissue or from cryopreserved PBMC samples. Only patients with enough RNA available from two or more tumor regions were chosen for TCR sequencing. Tumor and adjacent nontumor lung specimens were reviewed by a lung pathologist before selection. Library preparation was by 5' RACE. Sequencing used a NextSeq 500. The TCR library protocol attached a unique molecular identifier to each TCR cDNA molecule to allow correction of PCR and sequencing errors. As for the original processing: TCR identification, UMI-based error correction and CDR3 extraction were all carried out with Decombinator tools. TCRs above a frequency of 2 per 1,000, corresponding to the top 1% of the tumor frequency distribution, were defined as expanded. Renyi diversity was computed with the R vegan package after each repertoire had been subsampled 100 times to 5,000 TCRs. CDR3 similarity networks were constructed using string-kernel similarity of amino acid triplets, with links drawn between CDR3s whose pairwise similarity was above 0.82. The public sequencing data were trimmed at Q25 with fastp and processed into clonotypes with MiXCR by TCRdb, which kept only in-frame beta chains. CDR3 protein duplicates are merged, each entry listing the most common genes and DNA. TCRdb assigned the V and J calls; the authors' analysis was not used. The table for this sample lists around 11,000 distinct CDR3 sequences; 5.5% to 6.5% of them were counted only once. Clones ranked in the top ten supply under 30% of the sample.

Overall results and qualifications from the work: Confirming at a functional level the hypothesis that regional TCRs recognize regional mutations was considered to require additional single-cell paired TCR alpha and beta sequencing.

Germline trimming amounts to 6 bases on V and 3 bases on J, with 9 as the count of junction bases outside the gene matches. Based on the germline V gene, the CDR1 and CDR2 sequences are ENHRY and SYGVKD. From its cysteine to its phenylalanine, the CDR3 spans 15 amino acids. This entry keeps only the CDR3 DNA: 45 bases, framed from base 1. This chain is built from TRBV10-3 and TRBJ2-5, with TRBD2 identical over 8 junction bases. The receptor comes from a male donor with early-stage non-small cell lung cancer. Material: normal lung tissue next to the tumor, obtained at surgery. This receptor has the CDR3 CAISPLAGGEETQYF. The DNA sequence is as follows: TGTGCCATCAGCCCCTTGGCGGGGGGTGAAGAGACCCAGTACTTC.